The rows below give T cell receptor beta chains drawn from one sample of a study of metastatic and nonmetastatic thyroid tumors. TCRdb re-called clones via MiXCR from the PCR reads. The data hold tens of thousands of clones, with approximately 19% observed a single time. Sample: blood. The receptors were gathered from a female donor with papillary thyroid cancer or a benign thyroid nodule (not recorded which). Some clones in this sample may be carry-over from other donors' samples. Both conserved end residues are part of each CDR3. Each record gives: D gene, V gene, clone size, J gene, CDR3 DNA, CDR3 protein. The D gene is left open where the match is weak. Not all rows give a size; the values are once, few, many and, for expanded clones, a class.

D: TRBD2
V: TRBV30
size: many
J: TRBJ2-7
DNA: TGTGCCTGGAGTGCCCCTAGCGGCTACGAGCAGTACTTC
CDR3: CAWSAPSGYEQYF

D: -
V: TRBV12-3/TRBV12-4
size: few
J: TRBJ2-3
DNA: TGTGCCAGCGGTCCCGGGAGCACAGATACGCAGTATTTT
CDR3: CASGPGSTDTQYF

D: TRBD1
V: TRBV2
size: few
J: TRBJ2-7
DNA: TGTGCCAGCAGGAACAGGGGGCGCTTCCACGAGCAGTACTTC
CDR3: CASRNRGRFHEQYF

D: -
V: TRBV11-3
size: -
J: TRBJ1-2
DNA: TGTGCCAGCAGCGCCACGGCCCCAGTGGTGTATGGCTACACCTTC
CDR3: CASSATAPVVYGYTF

D: -
V: TRBV24-1
size: few
J: TRBJ1-1
DNA: TGTGCCACCTTCCCGTTTTGGGAGAGGTACACTGAAGCTTTCTTT
CDR3: CATFPFWERYTEAFF

D: -
V: TRBV15
size: few
J: TRBJ2-1
DNA: TGTGCCACCAGCAGAGTCAGGGCGGTAGGGGGTGAGCAGTTCTTC
CDR3: CATSRVRAVGGEQFF

D: -
V: TRBV27
size: many
J: TRBJ1-2
DNA: TGTGCCAGCTCTCTCCGCCCGGGACACCCGGAGGACTATGGCTACACCTTC
CDR3: CASSLRPGHPEDYGYTF

D: -
V: TRBV20-1
size: many
J: TRBJ2-7
DNA: TGCAGTGAGCTGGGGGCCTACGAGCAGTACTTC
CDR3: CSELGAYEQYF

D: -
V: TRBV12-3/TRBV12-4
size: many
J: TRBJ1-4
DNA: TGTGCCAGCAGTTTAGGCCAGGATAATGAAAAACTGTTTTTT
CDR3: CASSLGQDNEKLFF

D: TRBD1
V: TRBV5-1
size: many
J: TRBJ2-7
DNA: TGCGCCAGCAGCCCCGAGGGGGCATCGATGGACGAGCAGTACTTC
CDR3: CASSPEGASMDEQYF

D: TRBD1
V: TRBV6-1
size: few
J: TRBJ1-5
DNA: TGTGCCAGCGTACAGGGGGTCGTAGTTAATCAGCCCCAGCATTTT
CDR3: CASVQGVVVNQPQHF

D: TRBD2
V: TRBV29-1
size: many
J: TRBJ2-1
DNA: TGCAGCGGCACCGGGACTAGCGGGTTTGAGACCTACAATGAGCAGTTCTTC
CDR3: CSGTGTSGFETYNEQFF

D: TRBD1
V: TRBV6-1
size: few
J: TRBJ1-1
DNA: TGTGCCAGCAGCCCCAAGGGACAGGGACCGAACACTGAAGATTTCTTT
CDR3: CASSPKGQGPNTEDFF

D: TRBD1
V: TRBV12-3/TRBV12-4
size: few
J: TRBJ1-5
DNA: TGTGCCAGCAGTTTCGGGACAGGAGTGCAGCCCGAGCATTTC
CDR3: CASSFGTGVQPEHF

D: TRBD1
V: TRBV4-1
size: -
J: TRBJ1-1
DNA: TGCGCCAGCAGCCAAGGTGGGACAGGGCTGAACACTGAAGCTTTCTTT
CDR3: CASSQGGTGLNTEAFF

D: -
V: TRBV11-1
size: many
J: TRBJ1-2
DNA: TGTGCCAGCAGCTTAGAGGTCGCGGGGGCAGTCTATGGCTACACCTTC
CDR3: CASSLEVAGAVYGYTF

D: TRBD2
V: TRBV6-5
size: -
J: TRBJ2-2
DNA: TGTGCCAGCAGCCTAGCAGTCGGGAGGGCTCGTAACACCGGGGAACTGTTTTTT
CDR3: CASSLAVGRARNTGELFF

D: TRBD2
V: TRBV2
size: -
J: TRBJ2-7
DNA: TGTGCCAGCAGCGAATCAGGACTAGCGGGGAGTTCCTACGAGCAGTACTTC
CDR3: CASSESGLAGSSYEQYF